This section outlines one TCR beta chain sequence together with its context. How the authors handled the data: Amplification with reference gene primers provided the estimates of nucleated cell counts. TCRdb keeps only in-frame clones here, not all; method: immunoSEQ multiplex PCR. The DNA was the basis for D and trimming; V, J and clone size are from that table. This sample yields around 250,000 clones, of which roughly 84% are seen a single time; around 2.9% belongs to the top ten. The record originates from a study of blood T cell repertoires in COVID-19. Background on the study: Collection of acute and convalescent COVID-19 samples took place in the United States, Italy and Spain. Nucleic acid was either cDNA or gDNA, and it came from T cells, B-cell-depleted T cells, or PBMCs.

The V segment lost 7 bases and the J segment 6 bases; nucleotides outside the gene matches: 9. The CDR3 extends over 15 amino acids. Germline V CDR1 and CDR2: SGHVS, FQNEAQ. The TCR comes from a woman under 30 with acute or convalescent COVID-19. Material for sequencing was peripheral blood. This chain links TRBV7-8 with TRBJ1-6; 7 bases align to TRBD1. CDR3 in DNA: TGTGCCAGCACCCCAACACAGGGGATTAATTCACCCCTCCACTTT. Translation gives CASTPTQGINSPLHF.